This TCR beta chain was sequenced during a study of Ad26.COV2.S vaccination and SARS-CoV-2 variants. Turning to the study itself: Administration of Ad26.COV2.S was intramuscular, either once or twice 56 days apart.

Only in-frame clones appear in the TCRdb table, and some are missing; sequencing was by immunoSEQ multiplex PCR. The top ten clones hold around 1.7% of a sample with about 400,000 clones, over 80% of them seen once. The CDR3 spans 14 residues. The V gene end was trimmed by 3 bases and the J gene end by 7 bases; junction bases not matched to a gene: 3. Germline V gene lookup returns CDR1 SNHLY and CDR2 FYNNEI. Indicated treatment: 15 to 20 received Ad26.COV2.S at low or high dose, single or two shots; a few received placebo; per-sample allocation not given. Samples analyzed were those drawn on day 63 after the first vaccine or placebo injection. Wuhan-strain SARS-CoV-2 spike was expressed by the Ad26 vector that made up the vaccine. The study, taken as a whole, reports: The placebo group had lower spike-specific TCR breadth than the vaccine recipients did. The breadth of spike-specific CD8+ and CD4+ T cell responses after vaccination was reportedly substantial.

A note on this clone: Its specificity is not known. The sample holds other DNA sequences that translate to the same CDR3.

V usage is TRBV2 and J usage is TRBJ1-6; the match to TRBD1 covers 7 bases. The specimen was peripheral blood, collected in a trial of Ad26.COV2.S vaccine versus placebo. The receptor was derived from a person aged 18-60 years who received the Ad26.COV2.S COVID-19 vaccine or a placebo. The CDR3 DNA reads as TGTGCCAGCAGTGAGGAGACAGGGAATTCACCCCTCCACTTT. This encodes CASSEETGNSPLHF.